The 13 T cell receptor beta chains below come from one sample, sequenced in a study of shared clonotypes between healthy human individuals. Using immunoSEQ multiplex PCR, the repertoire was profiled, and TCRdb retains in-frame clones only, with some absent. The sample contains some 1,400,000 clones, over 95% of which appear only once. Sequencing was done on a sample of naive CD4+ T cells sorted from blood. As for subset: CD45RA+ positively selected. These TCRs come from a man in his thirties or forties in good health.

V is TRBV6-4 and J is TRBJ2-1, with 8 positions matching TRBD2. The germline V gene encodes CDR1 MRHNA and CDR2 SNTAGT. Germline trimming cut 0 bases from V and 0 bases from J; bases unmatched to any gene: 4. The CDR3 runs 17 residues. The CDR3 bases are TGTGCCAGCAGTGACTCCCCGGGACTAGTCTCCTACAATGAGCAGTTCTTC. Its translation is CASSDSPGLVSYNEQFF.

The V and J genes are TRBV2 and TRBJ2-5, with D possibly called TRBD1 or TRBD2 (6 bases each). Germline values: CDR1 SNHLY, CDR2 FYNNEI. The CDR3 is 12 residues long. Between the trimmed V and J ends, which lost 8 bases and 4 bases, there was a span of 11 bases. CDR3 DNA: TGTGCCAGCGCCTCGGGGGCAGAGACCCAGTACTTC. Encoded protein: CASASGAETQYF.

The chain recombines TRBV6-1 with TRBJ1-2; no clear D gene. Trimming removed 5 bases at V and 3 bases at J, with 7 bases between. The germline V gene has CDR1 MNHNS and CDR2 SASEGT. The CDR3 has 12 amino acids. In DNA, the CDR3 is TGTGCCAGCAGTCCACGGGACTATGGCTACACCTTC. This codes for CASSPRDYGYTF.

With regard to this clone: Other DNA sequences within the sample encode an identical CDR3. V is TRBV7-2 and J is TRBJ2-2, with 8 bases that match TRBD2. In germline, CDR1 is SGHTA, CDR2 FQGNSA. With 2 bases clipped from V and 2 bases from J, the junction kept 1 base outside the gene matches. The CDR3 extends over 15 amino acids. In DNA form, the CDR3 reads TGTGCCAGCAGCTTAACTAGCGGCAACACCGGGGAGCTGTTTTTT. This encodes CASSLTSGNTGELFF.

This clone came up once. The chain uses TRBV30 and TRBJ2-2; tentative D call: TRBD2 (5 bases). The CDR3 contains 15 residues. CDR1 is GTSNPN and CDR2 is SVGIG in the germline V gene (reference sequence). V gave up 0 bases and J gave up 6 bases, with 14 bases separating them. The CDR3 DNA reads TGTGCCTGGAGTGTATGGGTGGACTTGTCCGGGGAGCTGTTTTTT. Amino acids: CAWSVWVDLSGELFF.

The chain employs TRBV18 and TRBJ2-6; a possible D gene is TRBD2 (6 bases). Per the germline V gene, CDR1 is KGHSH and CDR2 is LQKENI. The length of the CDR3 is 16 residues. With 3 bases removed from V and 0 bases from J, the gap between germline ends came to 9 bases. CDR3 in DNA: TGTGCCAGCTCACCGTCGGGGGTCTCTGGGGCCAACGTCCTGACTTTC. Residues: CASSPSGVSGANVLTF.

The V call is TRBV6-6, the J call TRBJ2-5; perhaps TRBD2 as D (5 bases). Germline V gene sequence: CDR1 MNHNY, CDR2 SVGAGI (reference sequence). This CDR3 spans 14 amino acids. Trimming took off 8 bases at V and 5 bases at J, with 18 bases between the two ends. DNA for the CDR3: TGTGCCAGCGGGAAGCGGCTGGGGTCGGAGACCCAGTACTTC. Its translation is CASGKRLGSETQYF.

The rearrangement uses TRBV19 and TRBJ2-1, with 11 bases aligning to TRBD2. Trimming at V came to 8 bases and at J to 5 bases, leaving 5 bases not matched to a gene. CDR1 and CDR2 from the germline V gene are LNHDA and SQIVND (reference sequence). The CDR3 runs to 14 residues. The CDR3, as DNA: TGTGCCAGTGGGCAGACTAGCGGGAACAATGAGCAGTTCTTC. Residues: CASGQTSGNNEQFF.

V and J are TRBV28 and TRBJ2-2, with 7 nucleotides matching TRBD2. J gave up 0 bases and V 5 bases, and 12 bases lay outside the gene matches. The V gene's germline CDR1 is MDHEN and CDR2 SYDVKM. The CDR3 is 18 amino acids. The CDR3 DNA reads TGTGCCAGCAGTCTAGCGGCTAGCGGACTCGCGAACACCGGGGAGCTGTTTTTT. It translates to CASSLAASGLANTGELFF.

On this clone: The identical CDR3 is also encoded by other nucleotide sequences in the sample. The chain is built from TRBV11-2 and TRBJ1-1; 7 nucleotides align to TRBD1. Germline CDR1 and CDR2: SGHAT and FQNNGV. The CDR3 totals 14 residues. The V gene end was trimmed by 3 bases and the J gene end by 0 bases; junction bases not matched to a gene: 1. CDR3 DNA sequence: TGTGCCAGCAGCTTGACAGGGCTGAACACTGAAGCTTTCTTT. Translated: CASSLTGLNTEAFF.

J is TRBJ2-2 and V is TRBV11-2; D may be TRBD2 (7 bases). V lost 5 bases to trimming and J lost 5 bases, with 18 bases between them. Per germline, CDR1 SGHAT and CDR2 FQNNGV. The CDR3 runs 16 residues. The CDR3 DNA is TGTGCCAGCAGCAAGGACCGGGGGGCTTATACCGGGGAGCTGTTTTTT. It is translated as CASSKDRGAYTGELFF.

To note about this clone: Other DNA sequences within the sample encode an identical CDR3. CDR3 nucleotide sequence: TGTGCCAGCAGTTTACAGGTATACAATGAGCAGTTCTTC. Its translation: CASSLQVYNEQFF. The chain joins TRBV28 to TRBJ2-1; D call uncertain. Trimming removed 2 bases at V and 4 bases at J, with 6 bases between. CDR1 and CDR2 (germline): MDHEN, SYDVKM. CDR3 size: 13 residues.

The chain couples TRBV5-1 to TRBJ2-7, with 8 nucleotides matching TRBD2. The CDR3 contains 16 residues. Germline values: CDR1 SGHRS, CDR2 YFSETQ. The V segment lost 1 base and the J segment 1 base; nucleotides outside the gene matches: 7. CDR3 sequence: CASSLSAGGKSYEQYF. The CDR3 DNA reads TGCGCCAGCAGCTTGTCGGCGGGGGGCAAGTCCTACGAGCAGTACTTC.